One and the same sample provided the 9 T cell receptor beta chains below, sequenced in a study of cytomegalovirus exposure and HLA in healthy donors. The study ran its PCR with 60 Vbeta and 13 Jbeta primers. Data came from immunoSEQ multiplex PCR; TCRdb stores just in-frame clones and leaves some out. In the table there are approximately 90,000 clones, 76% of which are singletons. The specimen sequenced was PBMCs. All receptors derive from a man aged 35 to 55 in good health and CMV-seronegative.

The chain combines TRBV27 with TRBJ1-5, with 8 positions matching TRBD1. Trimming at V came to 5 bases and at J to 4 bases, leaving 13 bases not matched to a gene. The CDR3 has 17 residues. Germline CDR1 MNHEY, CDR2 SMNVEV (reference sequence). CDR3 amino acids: CASSLGQGLNPNQPQHF. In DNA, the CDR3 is TGTGCCAGCAGTCTTGGACAGGGACTTAACCCAAATCAGCCCCAGCATTTT.

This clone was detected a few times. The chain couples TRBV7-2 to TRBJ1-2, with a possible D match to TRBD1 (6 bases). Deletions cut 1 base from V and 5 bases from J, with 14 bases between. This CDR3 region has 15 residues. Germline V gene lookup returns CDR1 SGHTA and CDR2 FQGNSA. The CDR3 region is CASSLVVGAWYGYTF. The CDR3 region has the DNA TGTGCCAGCAGCTTAGTAGTGGGGGCATGGTATGGCTACACCTTC.

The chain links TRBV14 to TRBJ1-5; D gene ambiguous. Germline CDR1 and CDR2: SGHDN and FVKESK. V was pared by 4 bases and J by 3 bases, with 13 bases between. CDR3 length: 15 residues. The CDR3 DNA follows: TGTGCCAGCAGCCCATGGAGGAAGGCCAATCAGCCCCAGCATTTT. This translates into CASSPWRKANQPQHF.

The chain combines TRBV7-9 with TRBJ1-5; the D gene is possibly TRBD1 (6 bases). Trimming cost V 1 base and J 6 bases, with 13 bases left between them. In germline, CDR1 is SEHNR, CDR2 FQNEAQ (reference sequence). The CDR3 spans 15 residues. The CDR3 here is CASSLEGGHLQPQHF. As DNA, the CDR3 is TGTGCCAGCAGCTTAGAGGGGGGGCATCTTCAGCCCCAGCATTTT.

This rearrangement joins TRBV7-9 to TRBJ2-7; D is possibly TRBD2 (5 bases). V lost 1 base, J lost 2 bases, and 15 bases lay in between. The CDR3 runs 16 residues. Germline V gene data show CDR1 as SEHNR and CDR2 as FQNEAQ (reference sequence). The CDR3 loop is CASSLDPWTRTYEQYF. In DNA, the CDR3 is TGTGCCAGCAGCTTAGACCCCTGGACTCGTACCTACGAGCAGTACTTC.

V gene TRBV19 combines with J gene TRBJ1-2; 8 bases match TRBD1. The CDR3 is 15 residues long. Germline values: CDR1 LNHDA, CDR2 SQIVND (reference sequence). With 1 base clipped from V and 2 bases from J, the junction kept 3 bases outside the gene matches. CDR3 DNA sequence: TGTGCCAGTAGTATAGCTGACAGGGGCAACTATGGCTACACCTTC. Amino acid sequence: CASSIADRGNYGYTF.

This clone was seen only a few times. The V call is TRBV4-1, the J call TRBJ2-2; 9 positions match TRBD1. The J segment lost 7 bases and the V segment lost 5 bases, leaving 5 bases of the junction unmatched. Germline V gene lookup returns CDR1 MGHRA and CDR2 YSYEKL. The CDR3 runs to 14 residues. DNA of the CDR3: TGCGCCAGCAGCGGGGACAGGGCTTACGGGGAGCTGTTTTTT. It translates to CASSGDRAYGELFF.

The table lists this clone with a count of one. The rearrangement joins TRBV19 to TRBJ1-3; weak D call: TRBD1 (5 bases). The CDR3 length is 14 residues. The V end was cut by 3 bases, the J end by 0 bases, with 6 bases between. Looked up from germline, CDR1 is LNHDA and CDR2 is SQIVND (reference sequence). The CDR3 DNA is TGTGCCAGTAGTATTAGGGGCTCTGGAAACACCATATATTTT. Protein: CASSIRGSGNTIYF.

The CDR3 nucleotides read TGTGCCAGCAGCTTAAATAGGGGCTACCAAGAGACCCAGTACTTC. The encoded protein is CASSLNRGYQETQYF. This chain links TRBV7-7 with TRBJ2-5, with D perhaps matching TRBD1 (5 bases). Trimming took 2 bases from V and 0 from J, leaving 10 bases between them. The CDR3 extends over 15 amino acids. From germline, CDR1 is SSHAT and CDR2 FNYEAQ (reference sequence).